Following are 18 T cell receptor beta chains from one sample sequenced in a study of spatial heterogeneity in lung cancer (dated by TCRdb to about 2019). Broader findings and caveats from the paper: A correlation was observed between the number of expanded intratumoral alpha and beta TCRs and the tumor nonsynonymous mutation count.

Taken with the paper, the label for time point translates to: sample taken at primary tumor resection. Libraries came from 5' RACE. Sequencer: NextSeq 500. The raw public reads went through TCRdb reprocessing: fastp at Q25, MiXCR clone calling, in-frame beta chains kept. Rows with one shared CDR3 protein collapse into an entry with the most common genes and DNA. This sample lists 20,000 to 25,000 distinct CDR3 sequences; 8.8% were detected once. The biggest ten clones account for 7.7% of the sample. These TCRs' antigens remain unknown. This material consisted of lung tumor tissue, taken at surgery. The receptor source for this set is a male donor with early-stage non-small cell lung cancer.

This clonotype was detected ten times or more. This sequence joins TRBV7-6 and TRBJ2-7; D gene uncertain. V was trimmed by 1 base and J by 3 bases, leaving 7 bases between them. The CDR3 runs 13 residues. Germline V lookup: CDR1 SGHVS, CDR2 FNYEAQ. CDR3 region: CASSLGQDYEQYF. Written as DNA, the CDR3 is TGTGCCAGCAGCTTAGGGCAGGACTACGAGCAGTACTTC.

This clonotype has a handful of counts. This chain joins TRBV7-2 and TRBJ2-7; 7 bases map to TRBD1. J gave up 6 bases and V 5 bases, and 10 bases lay outside the gene matches. Germline CDR1 SGHTA, CDR2 FQGNSA. This CDR3 region has 14 residues. This chain's CDR3 is CASSPNRGSGEQYF. Written as DNA, the CDR3 is TGTGCCAGCAGCCCTAACAGGGGAAGCGGCGAGCAGTACTTC.

Many counts were recorded for this clonotype. The chain has TRBV20-1 and TRBJ1-6, with D possibly matching TRBD1 (6 bases). V lost 3 bases, J lost 5 bases, and 11 bases lay in between. Germline lookup yields CDR1 DFQATT and CDR2 SNEGSKA (reference sequence). The CDR3 totals 14 residues. The CDR3: CSARGGADNSPLHF. The DNA for the CDR3 is TGCAGTGCTAGGGGGGGGGCCGATAATTCACCCCTCCACTTT.

The rearrangement links TRBV7-9 to TRBJ2-1; TRBD2 might be the D (6 bases). Trimming removed 2 bases from V and 0 bases from J, with 8 bases in between. The CDR3 loop spans 15 amino acids. The germline CDR1 and CDR2 sequences are SEHNR and FQNEAQ (reference sequence). Here the CDR3 DNA reads TGTGCCAGCAGCTTACGGGGGAGCTCCTACAATGAGCAGTTCTTC. Translating it yields CASSLRGSSYNEQFF.

Within the sample, this clonotype is medium-sized. The chain joins TRBV7-2 to TRBJ1-1; 7 bases match TRBD1. The CDR3 consists of 14 residues. Germline loops: CDR1 SGHTA, CDR2 FQGNSA. V was pared by 4 bases and J by 5 bases, with 7 bases of the junction left unmatched. The CDR3 region has the DNA TGTGCCAGCAGCTCACGAGGGGGCAGTACTGAAGCTTTCTTT. This codes for CASSSRGGSTEAFF.

The chain recombines TRBV10-3 with TRBJ2-5, with 7 bases matching TRBD1. Germline V gene lookup returns CDR1 ENHRY and CDR2 SYGVKD. The ends lost 4 bases at V and 6 bases at J; junction bases unmatched: 5. This CDR3 is 13 amino acids long. The CDR3 is CAISVDREQTQYF. CDR3 nucleotide sequence: TGTGCCATCAGTGTCGACAGGGAACAGACCCAGTACTTC.

This clonotype was observed many times. This chain joins TRBV28 and TRBJ2-3; 7 bases match TRBD2. The CDR3 loop spans 14 amino acids. V trimming: 4 bases; J trimming: 2 bases; junction bases outside the gene matches: 3. Germline lookup yields CDR1 MDHEN and CDR2 SYDVKM. The CDR3 spells CASSYGGNTDTQYF. CDR3 in DNA: TGTGCCAGCAGTTACGGGGGGAACACAGATACGCAGTATTTT.

This clonotype was seen at least ten times. This chain uses TRBV5-1 with TRBJ2-2, with 9 positions matching TRBD2. CDR1 is SGHRS and CDR2 is YFSETQ in the germline V gene. V lost 5 bases to trimming and J lost 0 bases; unmatched junction nucleotides: 2. This CDR3 region has 15 residues. CDR3 protein: CASRRTSANTGELFF. CDR3 coding DNA: TGCGCCAGCAGGCGGACTAGCGCGAACACCGGGGAGCTGTTTTTT.

This clonotype was seen repeatedly, ten times or more. The chain uses TRBV18 and TRBJ1-1, with D unclear. CDR3 length: 15 amino acids. V shed 2 bases and J shed 5 bases, with 15 bases lying between them. Germline CDR1 reads KGHSH; CDR2 reads LQKENI. The CDR3 loop reads CASSPERKIGTEAFF. The CDR3 bases are TGTGCCAGCTCACCAGAAAGGAAGATTGGTACTGAAGCTTTCTTT.

This sequence joins TRBV11-2 and TRBJ2-5; no definite D call. CDR3 length: 11 residues. CDR1 and CDR2 (germline): SGHAT, FQNNGV. Trimming pared 0 bases from V and 5 bases from J, leaving 1 base between. Here the CDR3 reads CASSLEETQYF. The CDR3 coding sequence is TGTGCCAGCAGCTTAGAGGAGACCCAGTACTTC.

This clonotype was picked up many times. The V and J genes are TRBV4-3 and TRBJ2-7, with D possibly being TRBD1 or TRBD2 (5 bases each). Per the germline V gene, CDR1 is LGHNA and CDR2 is YSLEER. The CDR3 spans 16 residues. Deletions cut 0 bases from V and 1 base from J, with 13 bases between. This CDR3 is CASSQERGFYSYEQYF. The DNA for the CDR3 is TGCGCCAGCAGCCAAGAGAGGGGATTTTATTCCTACGAGCAGTACTTC.

This clonotype was detected ten times or more. V and J are TRBV20-1 and TRBJ2-3; D ambiguous. This CDR3 has 12 amino acids. V was pared by 4 bases and J by 4 bases, with 9 bases between. Germline CDR1 DFQATT, CDR2 SNEGSKA (reference sequence). CDR3 sequence: CSATPPADTQYF. The CDR3 coding sequence is TGCAGTGCTACCCCCCCGGCAGATACGCAGTATTTT.

The V gene is TRBV5-1, the J gene TRBJ1-1; 8 bases are shared with TRBD1. Unmatched junction bases numbered 4, after V lost 5 bases and J lost 7 bases. Looked up from germline, CDR1 is SGHRS and CDR2 is YFSETQ. The CDR3 length is 12 residues. Here the CDR3 DNA reads TGCGCCAGCAGGAGGGACAGGCTTGAAGCTTTCTTT. This sequence encodes CASRRDRLEAFF. Looking up the rest from reference TRBV5-1 and TRBJ1-1 gives the full variable domain: KAGVTQTPRYLIKTRGQQVTLSCSPISGHRSVSWYQQTPGQGLQFLFEYFSETQRNKGNFPGRFSGRQFSNSRSEMNVSTLELGDSALYLCASRRDRLEAFFGQGTRLTVV.

This clonotype has a count of ten or more. This sequence joins TRBV5-1 and TRBJ1-3, with D unclear. With 2 bases removed from V and 1 base from J, the gap between germline ends came to 10 bases. This CDR3 spans 15 amino acids. Germline CDR1 is SGHRS and CDR2 is YFSETQ. This CDR3 reads CASSFGVGSGNTIYF. The CDR3 DNA reads TGCGCCAGCAGCTTCGGTGTGGGTTCTGGAAACACCATATATTTT.

This clonotype was seen repeatedly, ten times or more. The rearrangement joins TRBV3-1 to TRBJ2-7; 7 bases map to TRBD1. Trimming at V came to 4 bases and at J to 1 base, leaving 4 bases not matched to a gene. This CDR3 has 14 residues. CDR1 is LGHDT and CDR2 is YNNKEL in the germline V gene (reference sequence). The CDR3 region is CASSPGQDSYEQYF. For the CDR3, the DNA is TGTGCCAGCAGCCCAGGACAGGATTCCTACGAGCAGTACTTC.

This clonotype occurred a few times. The rearrangement links TRBV20-1 to TRBJ2-2; 10 bases agree with TRBD2. The junction had 5 bases not matched to a gene; V was cut back by 0 bases and J by 4 bases. There are 16 residues in the CDR3. Looked up from germline, CDR1 is DFQATT and CDR2 is SNEGSKA (reference sequence). The chain's CDR3 is CSARDLTSGLTGELFF. CDR3 DNA sequence: TGCAGTGCTAGAGATCTGACTAGCGGGCTCACCGGGGAGCTGTTTTTT.

Relative to its sample, this clonotype is medium-sized. J is TRBJ2-7 and V is TRBV20-1; 11 positions agree with TRBD2. The germline CDR1 and CDR2 sequences are DFQATT and SNEGSKA (reference sequence). The CDR3 totals 14 residues. The V and J ends lost 6 bases and 6 bases, in that order; junction bases with no gene match: 10. The CDR3 DNA is TGCAGTGCCCGGGCTAGCGGGGGGCCTGGCGAGCAGTACTTC. Translation gives CSARASGGPGEQYF.

This clonotype was seen at least ten times. This chain uses TRBV29-1 with TRBJ1-2; D possibly corresponds to TRBD1 (6 bases). The CDR3 length is 12 residues. The V and J ends lost 5 bases and 5 bases respectively, with 12 bases between them. Per germline, CDR1 SQVTM and CDR2 ANQGSEA. In DNA, the CDR3 is TGCAGCGTTACCCGGGACAATTATGGCTACACCTTC. Amino acid sequence: CSVTRDNYGYTF.